The TCR beta chain described here comes from a study of blood T cell repertoires in COVID-19. Looking at the study overall: The samples span acute and convalescent COVID-19 from the United States, Italy and Spain. Nucleic acid was either cDNA or gDNA, and it came from T cells, B-cell-depleted T cells, or PBMCs.

In the original workflow: Quantification of nucleated cells was approximated via reference gene primer amplification. Some clones are missing from TCRdb's copy, which holds only in-frame ones; the method was immunoSEQ multiplex PCR. The V and J calls and the clone size are those of that table, but D and trimming were determined from the DNA. The sample carries around 280,000 clones, around 81% recorded once. Germline CDR1 SGHRS, CDR2 YFSETQ. The CDR3 has 11 residues. Between the trimmed V and J ends, which lost 4 bases and 7 bases, there was a span of 9 bases. The sample consisted of peripheral blood. The V call is TRBV5-1, the J call TRBJ2-7; D is perhaps TRBD1 (6 bases). This TCR was sampled from a woman between 50 and 59 years old with active or convalescent COVID-19. The CDR3 DNA reads TGCGCCAGCAGCGACGACAGGGAGCAGTACTTC. Amino acids: CASSDDREQYF.